This T cell receptor beta chain was found in a study of T cells in Graves' hyperthyroidism and ophthalmopathy. Turning to the study itself: Peripheral blood was secured at the point of initial diagnosis, before any treatment.

Amplified TCR beta CDR3 regions derived from RNA transcripts. TCR CDR3 underwent first-round RT-PCR with the HTBI primer set. MiXCR, run by TCRdb on the multiplex PCR reads, gives a single entry per CDR3 protein. This sample yields over 550,000 distinct CDR3 sequences, of which 15% to 20% are seen a single time; around a sixth belongs to the top ten. The CDR3 is made up of 14 amino acids. Deletions cut 0 bases from V and 6 bases from J, with 9 bases between. Germline CDR1 LGHNA, CDR2 YSLEER. Uncontrolled infection, other autoimmune disease, pregnancy or lactation disqualified patients from enrolment. Clinical symptoms, serum thyroxine and TRAb, thyroid ultrasound and orbital computed tomography together formed the diagnostic basis.

The clonotype comes from a woman aged 18-29 years with Graves' hyperthyroidism. The chain is built from TRBV4-3 and TRBJ1-5; TRBD1 is a possible D gene (5 bases). Material for sequencing was blood. This CDR3 is CASSQDNGGQPQHF. DNA of the CDR3: TGCGCCAGCAGCCAAGATAACGGGGGTCAGCCCCAGCATTTT.